The present entry profiles one T cell receptor (beta chain) with its context. This clonotype was observed many times. Its antigen specificity is not known. No much larger clone exists at a distance of one base, and base qualities are not known. This entry is derived from a study of T cells in Graves' hyperthyroidism and ophthalmopathy (dated by TCRdb to the late 2010s). Broadly, across the study: Peripheral blood was collected at initial diagnosis, before any treatment. To identify TCR V-J signatures that set the groups apart, the researchers used a discovery cohort of 100 patients, made up of roughly 45 with Graves' ophthalmopathy and 57 with stable Graves' hyperthyroidism. Prospective prediction of ophthalmopathy was tested in an independent validation cohort of some 20 hyperthyroidism patients and 15 to 17 patients who later progressed to ophthalmopathy. The 100 or so discovery patients were randomly divided into training and test sets at a 7:3 ratio. In over five Graves' hyperthyroidism patients, the study also compared T-cell repertoires from thyroid tissue with T-cell repertoires from blood. Once sampling was done, hyperthyroidism patients were given methimazole at a starting dose of 30 mg daily, whereas ophthalmopathy patients were given high-dose intravenous methylprednisolone. The paper reports TCR Vbeta CDR3 sequencing of roughly 140 peripheral blood samples: approximately 41 ophthalmopathy, under 80 hyperthyroidism and around 17 progressor patients. Paper-wide results and their limitations: No statistical method was used to fix the sample size in advance, and group allocation was not hidden from the investigators. During validation, the model predicted progression to ophthalmopathy a median of roughly six months ahead of onset, with almost 71% sensitivity and almost 75% specificity. Ophthalmopathy was separated from stable hyperthyroidism by a 13 V-J signature model, with around 90% sensitivity and about 84% specificity obtained in cross-validation and 80%/75% obtained in testing. Most expanded thyroid clonotypes (frequency above 0.001) were also detected in blood, a finding suggesting that blood repertoires may reflect thyroid immune responses.

Ophthalmopathy patients had moderately to severely active disease, Clinical Activity Score of at least 3, NOSPECS grade of at least 4, and duration under 3 months. Patients with uncontrolled infections, other autoimmune diseases, pregnancy or lactation were excluded. Diagnoses relied on clinical symptoms, serum thyroxine and TRAb, thyroid ultrasound and orbital computed tomography. PBMCs were separated from 8 to 10 ml of fresh peripheral blood using Ficoll-Paque density gradient centrifugation. Total RNA was extracted using Trizol reagent, and RNA quality was assessed on an Agilent 2100 Bioanalyzer. From its cysteine to its phenylalanine, the CDR3 spans 16 amino acids. Of all the DNA, just the CDR3 is kept, 48 bases in frame from base 1. The junction shows trimming of 0 bases on V and 5 bases on J, and the gene matches do not reach 10 bases of it. Taken from the germline V gene, the CDR1 and CDR2 loops are SGDLS and YYNGEE.

Amplification of TCR beta CDR3 regions was carried out from RNA transcripts. The first round of RT-PCR for the TCR CDR3 was performed with the HTBI primer set and the Qiagen OneStep RT-PCR kit. The libraries were constructed in a second round of multiplex PCR and then size-selected and purified. Paired-end sequencing of the libraries was performed with 100 bp reads on an Illumina HiSeq2000. Concerning the study's data processing: SOAPnuke was used to process the raw data, with reads discarded if the reads contained adapters or uncalled bases, had a mean Phred below 15, or lacked an exact constant-primer or identifier match. High-quality paired reads were merged using COPE v1.2.5, and each unique nucleotide sequence was defined as a clonotype. Clonotypes were aligned to IMGT TRBV, TRBD and TRBJ reference segments using MiTCR v1.1. The analysis was restricted to V-J combinations with a frequency above 0.0001, which together covered 99.2% of the repertoires. The TCS score was defined as F50 (clonal expansion) divided by E x V (chaos), with BLOSUM62-based TCRdist calculated between CDR3 peptides within each V-J. Welch's t-statistics and random forest reduced 450 to 600 V-J features to about 13, which were used in a naive Bayes classifier (R e1071). TCRdb reanalyzed the raw reads on its own, using fastp at Q25 for trimming and MiXCR for clone calling, and kept in-frame beta chains. Every CDR3 protein is listed once, alongside the most common genes and DNA of its rows. TCRdb's processing, not the authors' own work, is the source of the V and J calls. The sample table lists approximately 430,000 distinct CDR3 sequences, about 15% of them with a count of one. Together, the top ten hold about 12% of the sample.

This receptor was obtained from a young man with Graves' ophthalmopathy. Material: blood. The sequence is built from TRBV9 and TRBJ2-7; TRBD1 aligns with 8 central bases. The DNA is TGTGCCAGCAGCGTAGTAGGGACAGGCGGATCCGACGAGCAGTACTTC. It encodes CASSVVGTGGSDEQYF.